These T cell receptor beta chains were read from a single sample in a study of blood T cells in healthy people across ages. TCRdb re-called the 5' RACE reads with MiXCR, one entry per CDR3 protein. The sample contains around 690,000 distinct CDR3 sequences, about 54% of which appear only once. The sequencing input was blood. Receptors were obtained from a man aged 60-69 years in good health. The CDR3 runs from the conserved cysteine through the conserved F or W. A D gene is named only where the DNA matches it firmly. Part of the rows lack a size; the others show once, few, many or a class for expanded clones.

d_call clone_size j_call v_call cdr3_nt cdr3_aa
NA NA TRBJ1-4 TRBV28 TGTGCCAGCAGCCCACAGACCCCGACTAATGAAAAACTGTTTTTT CASSPQTPTNEKLFF
NA once TRBJ1-5 TRBV20-1 TGCAGTGCCATTACGGACAGCTCCCGAAATCAGCCCCAGCATTTT CSAITDSSRNQPQHF
NA NA TRBJ1-2 TRBV20-1 TGCAGTGGAGTGGCAGGGAACTATGGCTACACCTTC CSGVAGNYGYTF
NA many TRBJ1-1 TRBV7-9 TGTGCCAGCAGCTTAAGTTCGGGGTCCACTGAAGCTTTCTTT CASSLSSGSTEAFF
NA NA TRBJ2-4 TRBV21-1 TGTGCCAACCCAGGGCCCGCGTACTTC CANPGPAYF
NA NA TRBJ2-1 TRBV6-2/TRBV6-3 TGTGCCAGCGGGGAGGCCTCCTACAATGAGCAGTTCTTC CASGEASYNEQFF
NA NA TRBJ2-3 TRBV29-1 TGCAGCGTTGGAGGGTGGGCTGGAGGTAGGGCAGATACGCAGTATTTT CSVGGWAGGRADTQYF
NA NA TRBJ2-1 TRBV2 TGTGCCAGCAGGGCCCTCCTAGGGGATCAACAGTTCTTC CASRALLGDQQFF
NA few TRBJ1-2 TRBV4-1 TGCGCCAGCAGCCAAGCGCGAAGGGCCCGCACCTATGGCTACACCTTC CASSQARRARTYGYTF
NA once TRBJ2-3 TRBV20-1 TGCAGTGCTAGAGCAATTAGCACAGATACGCGGTATTTT CSARAISTDTRYF
NA many TRBJ2-6 TRBV5-1 TGTGCCAGCAGCTTAGAGGGATCTGGGGCCAACGTCCTGACTTTC CASSLEGSGANVLTF
NA few TRBJ2-5 TRBV7-2 TGTGCCAGCAGCATAGTGCGGGAAGAGACCCAGTACTTC CASSIVREETQYF
NA NA TRBJ2-3 TRBV5-1 TGCGCCAGCAGCTTGAATTTTCCAGATACGCAGTATTTT CASSLNFPDTQYF
NA NA TRBJ2-5 TRBV6-1 TGTGCCAGCAGTGACCAGGGGAAAGAGACCCAGTACTTC CASSDQGKETQYF
NA few TRBJ2-7 TRBV6-5 TGTGCCAGCAGCCTTGCCGGACTCCTCCCCTACGAGCAGTACTTC CASSLAGLLPYEQYF
NA NA TRBJ1-3 TRBV12-3/TRBV12-4 TGTGCCAGCAGGGGCCAGGGGTCTGGAAACACCATATATTTT CASRGQGSGNTIYF
TRBD1 few TRBJ2-3 TRBV29-1 TGCAGCGTTGCGACAGGGGGGAGGACAGATACGCAGTATTTT CSVATGGRTDTQYF
NA NA TRBJ2-3 TRBV6-6 TGTGCCAGCAGCAACTACGGGGGACCCACAGATACGCAGTATTTT CASSNYGGPTDTQYF
TRBD1 NA TRBJ2-7 TRBV6-5 TGTGCCAGCAGTTACTCAGGGGGACAGGGCCCTATTTCCTACGAGCAGTACTTC CASSYSGGQGPISYEQYF
TRBD1 many TRBJ1-2 TRBV12-3/TRBV12-4 TGTGCCAGCAGTCGCGACAGGGGGGGTCGGGATGGCTACACCTTC CASSRDRGGRDGYTF
NA NA TRBJ2-6 TRBV7-8 TGTGCCAGCAGCGGGCGGCGGGTAGTCTTACACTCTGGGGCCAACGTCCTGACTTTC CASSGRRVVLHSGANVLTF
NA NA TRBJ2-4 TRBV5-5 TGTGCCAGCAGCCCACAGCCCCTTTTCGAAAACATTCAGTACTTC CASSPQPLFENIQYF
NA many TRBJ2-5 TRBV3-1 TGTGCCAGCAGTCGCCCTATAGCGTCCCAAGAGACCCAGTACTTC CASSRPIASQETQYF
NA NA TRBJ1-2 TRBV12-3/TRBV12-4 TGTGCCAGCAGTCCCGGGACGGTTGGATATGGCTACACCTTC CASSPGTVGYGYTF
TRBD1 NA TRBJ2-5 TRBV6-5 TGTGCCAGCAGTTACTCTTTCAGGGGGCGAGAGACCCAGTACTTC CASSYSFRGRETQYF
TRBD1 NA TRBJ2-2 TRBV3-1 TGTGCCAGCAGCCAGGCGACAGGGCTGGCCGGGGAGCTGTTTTTT CASSQATGLAGELFF
NA NA TRBJ2-1 TRBV5-1 TGCGCCAGCAGGCAGGGCTTCGATGAGCAGTTCTTC CASRQGFDEQFF
NA NA TRBJ1-1 TRBV7-9 TGTGCCAGCAGCTTAGCGGGGAGAGCGAACACTGAAGCTTTCTTT CASSLAGRANTEAFF
TRBD1 NA TRBJ1-2 TRBV6-5 TGTGCCAGCGGAAACACAGGGGCGTATGGCTACACCTTC CASGNTGAYGYTF
NA few TRBJ2-5 TRBV12-3/TRBV12-4 TGTGCCAGCAGTAAGGTGGGGACCCAGTACTTC CASSKVGTQYF
NA few TRBJ2-5 TRBV5-1 TGCGCCAGCAGCTCCGGGACGGACTACCAAGAGACCCAGTACTTC CASSSGTDYQETQYF
NA NA TRBJ2-3 TRBV4-1 TGCGCCAGCAGCCAGCTCCCAGGGGCCACAGATACGCAGTATTTT CASSQLPGATDTQYF
NA NA TRBJ2-2 TRBV6-1 TGTGCCAGCAGTGCCCACAGGGATTTAAACACCGGGGAGCTGTTTTTT CASSAHRDLNTGELFF
TRBD1 few TRBJ2-6 TRBV28 TGTGCCAGCAGCAGTGGGACAGGGGGCTCTGGGGCCAACGTCCTGACTTTC CASSSGTGGSGANVLTF
NA few TRBJ2-6 TRBV6-6 TGTGCCAGCAGTTCCGGGAGCTGGGCCAACGTCCTGACTTTC CASSSGSWANVLTF
NA NA TRBJ1-2 TRBV5-1 TGCGCCAGCAGCTTGGTCGGCCTTAACTATGGCTACACCTTC CASSLVGLNYGYTF
NA NA TRBJ2-5 TRBV12-3/TRBV12-4 TGTGCCTGCAGTGCCACAGGGTTAGAGACCCAGTACTTC CACSATGLETQYF
NA few TRBJ1-2 TRBV7-9 TGTGCCAGCAGCTTAGTCATCCGGACCTTGGTGGATGGCTACACCTTC CASSLVIRTLVDGYTF
NA NA TRBJ2-5 TRBV27 TGTGCCAGCAGATATAGCGAACTCCAAGAGACCCAGTACTTC CASRYSELQETQYF
NA NA TRBJ2-3 TRBV10-3 TGTGCCATCAGCTGGGCAGGGGATACGCAGTATTTT CAISWAGDTQYF
TRBD1 few TRBJ1-5 TRBV20-1 TGCAGTGCTGTGGGACAGAACGGTCAGCCCCAGCATTTT CSAVGQNGQPQHF
NA NA TRBJ2-5 TRBV6-5 TGTGCCAGCAGACCCCGACGGGGACCCCAAGAGACCCAGTACTTC CASRPRRGPQETQYF
NA NA TRBJ2-5 TRBV20-1 TGCAGTGCTAATGGGGTTGATGGAGAGACCCAGTACTTC CSANGVDGETQYF
NA NA TRBJ2-2 TRBV7-9 TGTGCCAGCAGCCCCCGGGCCCTGAACACCGGGGAGCTGTTTTTT CASSPRALNTGELFF
NA NA TRBJ1-2 TRBV25-1 TGTGCCAGCAGTGAAAGACTTTACGGGGGCTACACCTTC CASSERLYGGYTF
NA few TRBJ1-2 TRBV6-1 TGTGCCAGCACCGTAAACCCCACCGGACAGAACTATGGCTACACCTTC CASTVNPTGQNYGYTF
TRBD2 NA TRBJ2-1 TRBV24-1 TGTGCCACCAGTGATTTCCGGGGGGGTGAGCAGTTCTTC CATSDFRGGEQFF
NA NA TRBJ2-5 TRBV7-2 TGTGCCAGCAGCCTCCAGGGGGGGGCCCAGTACTTC CASSLQGGAQYF
TRBD1 NA TRBJ1-1 TRBV6-6 TGTGCCAGCAGTGGCCCAGGACAGGGTGGCACTGAAGCTTTCTTT CASSGPGQGGTEAFF
NA NA TRBJ2-7 TRBV3-1 TGTGCCAGCAGCCAAGTCCGGCAGGGCTACGAGCAGTACTTC CASSQVRQGYEQYF
NA NA TRBJ2-7 TRBV5-1 TGCGCCAGCAGCTCGTGGGGCAGCTCCTACGAGCAGTACTTC CASSSWGSSYEQYF
TRBD2 NA TRBJ2-5 TRBV3-1 TGTGCCAGCAGTCATTGGACTAGCGGGGGGGAGACCCAGTACTTC CASSHWTSGGETQYF
TRBD1 NA TRBJ1-4 TRBV5-1 TGCGCCCGCAGCTTGTGGCAGGGGGATAATGAAAAACTGTTTTTT CARSLWQGDNEKLFF
TRBD1 NA TRBJ1-1 TRBV29-1 TGCAGCGTTATCCCCAAAGGGACAGGGTCGGGCACTGAAGCTTTCTTT CSVIPKGTGSGTEAFF
NA once TRBJ2-3 TRBV18 TGTGCCAGCCAACTGGAAGATACGCAGTATTTT CASQLEDTQYF
NA once TRBJ2-1 TRBV20-1 TGCAGTGCTAAACCGGGACTGCCCCAAAACCAGCAGTTCTTC CSAKPGLPQNQQFF
NA NA TRBJ1-2 TRBV2 TGTGCCAGCAGTCGTGCGGAAAACTATGGCTACACCTTC CASSRAENYGYTF
TRBD1 NA TRBJ1-2 TRBV20-1 TGCAGTGCGTGGGACAGGGGTGCCTATGGCTACACCTTC CSAWDRGAYGYTF
NA NA TRBJ2-1 TRBV12-5 TGTGCTAGTGGTGGGATAAAGGGGTCCTACAATGAGCAGTTCTTC CASGGIKGSYNEQFF